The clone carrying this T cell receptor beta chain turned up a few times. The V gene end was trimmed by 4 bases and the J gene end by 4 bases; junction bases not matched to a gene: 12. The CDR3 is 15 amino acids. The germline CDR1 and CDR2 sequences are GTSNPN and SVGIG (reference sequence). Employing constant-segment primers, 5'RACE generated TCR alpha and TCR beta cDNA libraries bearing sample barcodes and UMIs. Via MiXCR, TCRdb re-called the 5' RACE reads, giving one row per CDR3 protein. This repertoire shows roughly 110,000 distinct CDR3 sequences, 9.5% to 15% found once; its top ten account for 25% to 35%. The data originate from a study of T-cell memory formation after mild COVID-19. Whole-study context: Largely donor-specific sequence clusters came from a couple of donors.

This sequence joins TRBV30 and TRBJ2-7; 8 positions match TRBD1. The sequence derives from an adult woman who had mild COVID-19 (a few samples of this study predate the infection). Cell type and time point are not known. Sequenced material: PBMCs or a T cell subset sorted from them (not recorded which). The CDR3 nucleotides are TGTGCCTGGACCCGAGGAGCAGGGGGCGCATACGAGCAGTACTTC. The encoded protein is CAWTRGAGGAYEQYF.